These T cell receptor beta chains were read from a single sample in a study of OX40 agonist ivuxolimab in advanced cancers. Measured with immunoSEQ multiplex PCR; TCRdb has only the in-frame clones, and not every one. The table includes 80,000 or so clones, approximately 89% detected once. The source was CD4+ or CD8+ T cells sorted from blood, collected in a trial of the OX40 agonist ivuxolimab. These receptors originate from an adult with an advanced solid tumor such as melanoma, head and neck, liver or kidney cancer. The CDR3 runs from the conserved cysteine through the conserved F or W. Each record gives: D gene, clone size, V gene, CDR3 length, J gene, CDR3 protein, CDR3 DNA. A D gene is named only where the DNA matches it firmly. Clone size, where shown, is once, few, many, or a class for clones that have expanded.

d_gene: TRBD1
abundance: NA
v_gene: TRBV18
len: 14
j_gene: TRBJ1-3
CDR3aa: CASSTGQGANTIYF
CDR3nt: TGTGCCAGCTCAACAGGACAGGGGGCAAACACCATATATTTT

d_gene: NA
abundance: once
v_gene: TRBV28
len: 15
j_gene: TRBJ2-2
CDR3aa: CASTPTGTNTGELFF
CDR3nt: TGTGCCAGCACCCCCACCGGAACGAACACCGGGGAGCTGTTTTTT

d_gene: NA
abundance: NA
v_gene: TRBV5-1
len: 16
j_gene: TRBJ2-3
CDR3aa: CASSPIGGASTDTQYF
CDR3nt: TGCGCCAGCAGCCCAATCGGCGGGGCTAGCACAGATACGCAGTATTTT

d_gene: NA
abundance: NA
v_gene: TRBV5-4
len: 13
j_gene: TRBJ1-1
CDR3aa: CASSLGGGTEAFF
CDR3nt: TGTGCCAGCAGCTTGGGAGGGGGCACTGAAGCTTTCTTT

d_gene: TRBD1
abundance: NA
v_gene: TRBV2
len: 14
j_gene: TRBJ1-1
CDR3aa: CASSQQGARTEAFF
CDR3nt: TGTGCCAGCAGCCAACAGGGGGCGCGGACTGAAGCTTTCTTT

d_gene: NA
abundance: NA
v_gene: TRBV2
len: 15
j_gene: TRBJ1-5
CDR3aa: CASSQQGSVGQPQHF
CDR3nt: TGTGCCAGCAGTCAACAGGGATCGGTGGGTCAGCCCCAGCATTTT

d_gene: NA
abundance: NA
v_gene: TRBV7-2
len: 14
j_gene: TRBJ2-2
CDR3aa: CASSLVGNTGELFF
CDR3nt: TGTGCCAGCAGCTTAGTGGGGAACACCGGGGAGCTGTTTTTT

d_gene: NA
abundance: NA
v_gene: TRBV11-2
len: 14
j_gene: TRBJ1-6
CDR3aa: CASQQGSYNSPLHF
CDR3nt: TGTGCCAGTCAACAGGGTTCCTATAATTCACCCCTCCACTTT

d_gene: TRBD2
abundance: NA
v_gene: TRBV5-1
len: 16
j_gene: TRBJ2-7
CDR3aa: CASSLEIAGASYEQYF
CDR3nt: TGCGCCAGCAGCTTGGAGATAGCGGGGGCCTCCTACGAGCAGTACTTC

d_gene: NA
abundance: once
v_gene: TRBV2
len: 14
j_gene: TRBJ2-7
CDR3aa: CASRVDGYTYEQYF
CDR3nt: TGTGCCAGCAGGGTTGACGGATATACCTACGAGCAGTACTTC

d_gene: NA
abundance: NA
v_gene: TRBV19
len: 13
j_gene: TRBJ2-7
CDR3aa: CASSGHSESEQYF
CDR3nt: TGTGCCAGTAGTGGACATTCGGAAAGCGAGCAGTACTTC

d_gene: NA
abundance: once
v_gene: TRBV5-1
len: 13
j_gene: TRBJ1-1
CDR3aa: CASSFGRDTEAFF
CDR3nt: TGCGCCAGCAGCTTCGGGCGGGACACTGAAGCTTTCTTT

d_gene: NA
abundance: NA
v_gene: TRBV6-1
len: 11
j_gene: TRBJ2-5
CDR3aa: CASSERETQYF
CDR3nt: TGTGCCAGCAGTGAAAGGGAGACCCAGTACTTC

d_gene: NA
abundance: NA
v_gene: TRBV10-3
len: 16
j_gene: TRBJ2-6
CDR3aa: CAISVGLSSGANVLTF
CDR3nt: TGTGCCATCAGTGTGGGACTCAGCTCTGGGGCCAACGTCCTGACTTTC

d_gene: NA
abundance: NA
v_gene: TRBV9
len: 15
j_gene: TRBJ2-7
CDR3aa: CASSVAPGDPYEQYF
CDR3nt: TGTGCCAGCAGCGTAGCTCCGGGGGACCCCTACGAGCAGTACTTC

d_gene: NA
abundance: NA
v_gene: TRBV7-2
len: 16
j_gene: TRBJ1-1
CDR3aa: CASSLDAAAVNTEAFF
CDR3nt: TGTGCCAGCAGCTTAGACGCCGCGGCGGTGAACACTGAAGCTTTCTTT

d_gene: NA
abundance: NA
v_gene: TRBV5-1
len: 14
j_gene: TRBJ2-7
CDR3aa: CASSLAYSTYEQYF
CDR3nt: TGCGCCAGCAGCTTGGCCTACAGTACCTACGAGCAGTACTTC

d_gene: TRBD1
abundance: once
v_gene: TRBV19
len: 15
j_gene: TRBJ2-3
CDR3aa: CASLGEAGGSDTQYF
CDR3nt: TGTGCCAGCCTGGGTGAGGCAGGGGGCTCAGATACGCAGTATTTT

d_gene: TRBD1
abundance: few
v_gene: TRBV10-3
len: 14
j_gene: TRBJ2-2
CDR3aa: CAISRQGDTGELFF
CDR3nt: TGTGCCATCAGCAGACAGGGTGACACCGGGGAGCTGTTTTTT

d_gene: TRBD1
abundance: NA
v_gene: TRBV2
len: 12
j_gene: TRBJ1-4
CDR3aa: CAGGTGNEKLFF
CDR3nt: TGTGCCGGCGGGACAGGGAACGAAAAACTGTTTTTT

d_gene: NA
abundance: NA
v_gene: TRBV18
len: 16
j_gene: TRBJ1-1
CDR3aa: CASSPAIYRTNTEAFF
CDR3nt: TGTGCCAGCTCACCCGCGATATACAGAACGAACACTGAAGCTTTCTTT

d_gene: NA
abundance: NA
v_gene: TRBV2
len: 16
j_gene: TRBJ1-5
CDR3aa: CASSAFELVSNQPQHF
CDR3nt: TGTGCCAGCAGCGCTTTCGAGCTCGTTAGCAATCAGCCCCAGCATTTT

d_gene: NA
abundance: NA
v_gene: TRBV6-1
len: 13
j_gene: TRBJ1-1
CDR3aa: CASSELHPESAFF
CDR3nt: TGTGCCAGCAGTGAGTTGCACCCCGAATCGGCTTTCTTT

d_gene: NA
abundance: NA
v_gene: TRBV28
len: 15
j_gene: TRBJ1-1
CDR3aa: CASSLWGDLNTEAFF
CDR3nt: TGTGCCAGCAGTTTATGGGGGGATCTGAACACTGAAGCTTTCTTT

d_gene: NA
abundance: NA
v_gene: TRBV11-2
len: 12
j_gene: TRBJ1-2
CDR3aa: CASSLSNYGYTF
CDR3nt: TGTGCCAGCAGCTTATCCAACTATGGCTACACCTTC

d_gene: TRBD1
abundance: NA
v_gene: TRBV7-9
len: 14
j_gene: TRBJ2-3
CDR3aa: CASSLEQGTDTQYF
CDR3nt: TGTGCCAGCAGCTTGGAACAGGGGACAGATACGCAGTATTTT

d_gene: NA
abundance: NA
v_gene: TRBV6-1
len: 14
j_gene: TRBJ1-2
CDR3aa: CASSEGQRAGGYTF
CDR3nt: TGTGCCAGCAGTGAAGGGCAGAGGGCGGGTGGCTACACCTTC

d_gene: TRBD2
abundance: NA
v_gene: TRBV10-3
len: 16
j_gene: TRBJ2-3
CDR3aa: CATTSGGPSSTDTQYF
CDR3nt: TGTGCCACCACCAGCGGGGGGCCCTCTAGCACAGATACGCAGTATTTT

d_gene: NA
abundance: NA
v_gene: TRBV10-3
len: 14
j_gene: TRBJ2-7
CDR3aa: CAITWDSSATEQYF
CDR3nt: TGTGCCATCACCTGGGACTCCTCGGCTACCGAGCAGTACTTC

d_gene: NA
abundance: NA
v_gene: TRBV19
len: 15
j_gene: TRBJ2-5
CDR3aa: CASRAFGQQRETQYF
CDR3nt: TGTGCCAGTAGAGCCTTCGGCCAGCAAAGGGAGACCCAGTACTTC

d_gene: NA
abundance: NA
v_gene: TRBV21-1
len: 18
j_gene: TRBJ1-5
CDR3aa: CASSKRSVDRESNQPQHF
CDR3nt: TGTGCCAGCAGCAAACGATCCGTGGACAGGGAAAGCAATCAGCCCCAGCATTTT

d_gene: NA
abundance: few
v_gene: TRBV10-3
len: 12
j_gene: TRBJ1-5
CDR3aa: CAIGQLNQPQHF
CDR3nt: TGTGCCATCGGACAGCTCAATCAGCCCCAGCATTTT

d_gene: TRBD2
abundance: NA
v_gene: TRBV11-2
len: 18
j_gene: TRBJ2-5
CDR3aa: CASSLVFGTGTSGETQYF
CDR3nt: TGTGCCAGCAGCTTAGTGTTTGGCACCGGGACTAGCGGGGAGACCCAGTACTTC

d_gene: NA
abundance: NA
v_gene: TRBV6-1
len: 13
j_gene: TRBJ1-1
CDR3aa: CASSPGEGTEAFF
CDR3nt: TGTGCCAGCAGTCCAGGGGAAGGAACTGAAGCTTTCTTT

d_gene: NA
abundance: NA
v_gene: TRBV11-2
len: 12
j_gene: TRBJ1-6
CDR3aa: CASSHFGSPLHF
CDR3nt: TGTGCCAGCAGCCATTTCGGTTCACCCCTCCACTTT

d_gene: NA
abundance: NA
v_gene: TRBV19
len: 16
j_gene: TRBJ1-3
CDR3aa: CASSPTLRSSGNTIYF
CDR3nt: TGTGCCAGTAGTCCGACATTACGAAGCTCTGGAAACACCATATATTTT

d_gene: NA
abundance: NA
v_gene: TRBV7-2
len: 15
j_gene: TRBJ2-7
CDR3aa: CASSPGTGLQYEQYF
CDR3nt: TGTGCCAGCAGCCCCGGGACTGGACTTCAGTACGAGCAGTACTTC

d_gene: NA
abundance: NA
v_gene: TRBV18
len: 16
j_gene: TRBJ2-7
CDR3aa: CASSPRGRNTSYEQYF
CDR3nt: TGTGCCAGCTCACCCCGGGGAAGGAATACATCCTACGAGCAGTACTTC

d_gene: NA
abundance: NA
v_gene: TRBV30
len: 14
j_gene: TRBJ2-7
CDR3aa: CAWSPSSIVHEQYF
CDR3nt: TGTGCCTGGAGTCCGTCCTCTATAGTCCACGAGCAGTACTTC

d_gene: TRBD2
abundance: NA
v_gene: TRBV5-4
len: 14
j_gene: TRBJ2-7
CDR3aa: CASSLLLTSEEQYF
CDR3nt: TGTGCCAGCAGCTTGCTTCTAACTAGCGAGGAGCAGTACTTC

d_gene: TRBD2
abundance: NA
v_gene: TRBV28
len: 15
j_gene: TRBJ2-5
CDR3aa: CASTLGTSNQETQYF
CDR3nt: TGTGCCAGCACCCTCGGGACTAGCAATCAAGAGACCCAGTACTTC

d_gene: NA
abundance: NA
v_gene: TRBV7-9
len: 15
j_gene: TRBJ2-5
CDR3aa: CASSLGGVAAETQYF
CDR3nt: TGTGCCAGCAGCTTGGGGGGAGTTGCGGCGGAGACCCAGTACTTC

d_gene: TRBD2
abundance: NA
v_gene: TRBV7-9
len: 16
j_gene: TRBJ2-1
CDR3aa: CASSLSERGGNNEQFF
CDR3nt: TGTGCCAGCAGCTTATCGGAGCGGGGGGGCAACAATGAGCAGTTCTTC

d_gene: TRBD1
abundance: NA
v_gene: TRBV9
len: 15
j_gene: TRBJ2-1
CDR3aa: CASSAGTGDNNEQFF
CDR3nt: TGTGCCAGCAGCGCCGGGACAGGGGACAACAATGAGCAGTTCTTC

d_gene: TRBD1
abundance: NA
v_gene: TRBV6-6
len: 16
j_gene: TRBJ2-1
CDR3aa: CASSGRDRVSYNEQFF
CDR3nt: TGTGCCAGCAGTGGCCGGGACAGGGTCTCCTACAATGAGCAGTTCTTC

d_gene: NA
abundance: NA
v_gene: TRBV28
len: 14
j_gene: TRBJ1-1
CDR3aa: CASSFDRGAPEAFF
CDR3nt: TGTGCCAGCAGTTTCGATCGGGGAGCGCCTGAAGCTTTCTTT

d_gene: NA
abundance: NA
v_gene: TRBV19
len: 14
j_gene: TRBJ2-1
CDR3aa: CASSGGSSYNEQFF
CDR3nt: TGTGCCAGTAGTGGAGGGAGCTCCTACAATGAGCAGTTCTTC

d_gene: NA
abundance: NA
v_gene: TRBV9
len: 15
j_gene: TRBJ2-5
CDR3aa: CASSVTTGIGETQYF
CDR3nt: TGTGCCAGCAGCGTAACCACAGGAATCGGGGAGACCCAGTACTTC

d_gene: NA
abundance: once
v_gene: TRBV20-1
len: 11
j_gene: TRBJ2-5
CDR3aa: CSARTGETQYF
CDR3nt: TGCAGTGCTAGGACGGGGGAGACCCAGTACTTC

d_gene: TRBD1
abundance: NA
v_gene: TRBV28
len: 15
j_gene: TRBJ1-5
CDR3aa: CASSLGQGWTQPQHF
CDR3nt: TGTGCCAGCAGTCTGGGACAGGGTTGGACTCAGCCCCAGCATTTT

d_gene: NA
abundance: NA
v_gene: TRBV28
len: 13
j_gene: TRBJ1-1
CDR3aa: CASRLSGVAEAFF
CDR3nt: TGTGCCAGCAGGCTATCGGGGGTCGCTGAAGCTTTCTTT

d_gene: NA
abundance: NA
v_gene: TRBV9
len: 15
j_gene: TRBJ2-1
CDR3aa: CASSSFDPSLNEQFF
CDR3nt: TGTGCCAGCAGCTCCTTTGACCCCTCGCTGAATGAGCAGTTCTTC

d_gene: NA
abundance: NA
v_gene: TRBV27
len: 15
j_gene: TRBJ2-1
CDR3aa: CASSLLRRNNNEQFF
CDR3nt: TGTGCCAGCAGTTTACTTCGACGGAACAACAATGAGCAGTTCTTC

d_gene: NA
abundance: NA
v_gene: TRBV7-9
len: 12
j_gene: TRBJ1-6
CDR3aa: CASSPDYSPLHF
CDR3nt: TGTGCCAGCAGCCCAGATTATTCACCCCTCCACTTT

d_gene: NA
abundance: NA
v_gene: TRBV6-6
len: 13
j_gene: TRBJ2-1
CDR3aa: CASSYLIRNEQFF
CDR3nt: TGTGCCAGCAGTTACCTTATACGCAATGAGCAGTTCTTC

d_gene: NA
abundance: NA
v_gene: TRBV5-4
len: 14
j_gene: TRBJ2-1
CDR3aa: CATRGVVPHKGQFF
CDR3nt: TGTGCCACCCGAGGGGTGGTGCCTCACAAGGGGCAGTTCTTC

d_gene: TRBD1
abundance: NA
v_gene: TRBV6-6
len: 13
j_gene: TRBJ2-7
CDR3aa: CASLRDRESEQYF
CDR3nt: TGTGCCAGCCTAAGAGACAGGGAAAGCGAGCAGTACTTC

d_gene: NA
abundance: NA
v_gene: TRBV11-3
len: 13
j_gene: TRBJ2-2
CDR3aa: CASSSGRTGELFF
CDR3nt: TGTGCCAGCAGCTCGGGACGCACCGGGGAGCTGTTTTTT